This T cell receptor (beta chain) stems from a study of cytomegalovirus exposure and HLA in healthy donors. Both 60 Vbeta primers and 13 Jbeta primers went into the PCR. Study processing details: A follow-up analysis tallied 60 million to 85 million unique TCR beta chains, roughly 11 million shared. Measured with immunoSEQ multiplex PCR; TCRdb has only the in-frame clones, and not every one. For V, J and clone size, that table is used; D and trimming come from the DNA. Listed are about 70,000 clones; roughly 2.6% falls within the top ten. V was trimmed by 5 bases and J by 6 bases, leaving 11 bases between them. The germline CDR1 and CDR2 sequences are SGHTA and FQGNSA. The CDR3 has 13 residues. Concerning this clone: The antigen is not known.

Study-wide points: Another analysis was done later, and it associated 15,000 to 20,000 TCR beta sequences with HLA alleles at 0.05 false discovery rate.

The specimen sequenced was PBMCs. The TCR comes from a female donor in good health and CMV-seropositive. The rearrangement uses TRBV7-2 and TRBJ1-5; D perhaps matches TRBD1 (6 bases). The CDR3 DNA reads TGTGCCAGCAGCCAACAGGGCCTTCAGCCCCAGCATTTT. This sequence encodes CASSQQGLQPQHF.